Listed here are 31 T cell receptor beta chains from one sample, sequenced in a study of blood T cell repertoires in COVID-19. The method was immunoSEQ multiplex PCR; TCRdb's version includes in-frame clones alone and lacks a portion of them. The table has about 150,000 clones, roughly 78% seen once. The sequencing input was PBMCs or T cells enriched from blood (not recorded which). Source of these receptors: a woman aged 45-60 years who had recovered from COVID-19.

J is TRBJ2-7 and V is TRBV18, with 8 bases aligning to TRBD1. Germline V gene lookup returns CDR1 KGHSH and CDR2 LQKENI. The CDR3 is made up of 13 amino acids. V was pared by 5 bases and J by 5 bases, with 5 bases of the junction left unmatched. The CDR3 loop reads CASSYGTGNEQYV. Here the CDR3 DNA reads TGTGCCAGCTCATACGGGACAGGCAACGAGCAGTACGTC.

This clone was detected once. This sequence joins TRBV14 and TRBJ2-3; no clear D gene. Deletions cut 1 base from V and 4 bases from J, with 6 bases between. This CDR3 has 13 amino acids. The germline gives CDR1 SGHDN, CDR2 FVKESK. In nucleotides, the CDR3 is TGTGCCAGCAGCCAAGTGTCTCCAGATACGCAGTATTTT. Its translation: CASSQVSPDTQYF.

This clone was counted a single time. This rearrangement joins TRBV2 to TRBJ2-5; 8 nucleotides agree with TRBD2. CDR1 and CDR2 (germline): SNHLY, FYNNEI. V lost 7 bases, J lost 3 bases, and 10 bases stayed unmatched. The CDR3 has 15 amino acids. The CDR3 sequence: CASTQGGTREETQYF. CDR3 in DNA: TGTGCCAGCACCCAAGGTGGGACTAGGGAAGAGACCCAGTACTTC.

For this clone: The identical CDR3 is also encoded by other nucleotide sequences in the sample. This sequence joins TRBV28 and TRBJ1-1; D unresolved. Trimming left V 2 bases short and J 3 bases short, with 10 bases between. Germline V CDR1 and CDR2: MDHEN, SYDVKM. There are 14 residues in the CDR3. The CDR3 sequence is CASSLRGRDTEAFF. CDR3 nucleotide sequence: TGTGCCAGCAGTTTACGGGGAAGGGACACTGAAGCTTTCTTT.

V usage is TRBV7-3 and J usage is TRBJ1-1, with D uncertain. This CDR3 has 13 amino acids. Germline V gene sequence: CDR1 SGHTA, CDR2 FQGTGA. V was trimmed by 2 bases and J by 1 base, leaving 5 bases between them. DNA for the CDR3: TGTGCCAGCAGCTTAGCAGGGAACACTGAAGCTTTCTTT. The encoded protein is CASSLAGNTEAFF.

This clone has only a few counts. CDR3 sequence (DNA): TGTGCCAGCAGTGATACGGGACAGATCTACGAGCAGTACGTC. It codes for CASSDTGQIYEQYV. The chain is built from TRBV6-1 and TRBJ2-7; TRBD1 agrees at 7 bases. There are 14 residues in the CDR3. CDR1 is MNHNS and CDR2 is SASEGT in the germline V gene. V was clipped by 3 bases and J by 3 bases; unmatched bases: 5.

In this sample, this clone turned up a few times. The chain joins TRBV5-1 to TRBJ1-2; TRBD1 matches at 8 bases. V lost 4 bases, J lost 4 bases, and 6 bases stayed unmatched. CDR3 length: 14 residues. CDR1 SGHRS and CDR2 YFSETQ come from the germline V gene. The DNA for the CDR3 is TGCGCCAGCAGCACGGGACAGGACACCTATGGCTACACCTTC. Its translation: CASSTGQDTYGYTF.

A single count supports this clone. The V call is TRBV25-1, the J call TRBJ1-4, with D possibly being TRBD1 (5 bases). This CDR3 comprises 17 residues. Germline V gene data show CDR1 as MGHDK and CDR2 as SYGVNS. Between the trimmed V and J ends, which lost 1 base and 3 bases, there was a span of 15 bases. The CDR3: CASSELGAGKANEKLFF. CDR3 bases: TGTGCCAGCAGTGAATTAGGGGCAGGGAAGGCTAATGAAAAACTGTTTTTT. The entire variable domain, with the rest obtained from reference TRBV25-1 and TRBJ1-4, is as follows: EADIYQTPRYLVIGTGKKITLECSQTMGHDKMYWYQQDPGMELHLIHYSYGVNSTEKGDLSSESTVSRIRTEHFPLTLESARPSHTSQYLCASSELGAGKANEKLFFGSGTQLSVL.

The rearrangement links TRBV18 to TRBJ2-1; TRBD2 matches at 9 bases. V was pared by 4 bases and J by 5 bases, with 6 bases of the junction left unmatched. Germline loops: CDR1 KGHSH, CDR2 LQKENI. The CDR3 extends over 15 amino acids. The CDR3 bases are TGTGCCAGCTCACGCGGGGGGGCCTCGAACAATGAGCAGTTCTTC. Its translation is CASSRGGASNNEQFF.

The chain couples TRBV4-1 to TRBJ2-7, with a possible D match to TRBD1 (6 bases). The CDR3 spans 13 residues. V gave up 4 bases and J gave up 7 bases, with 14 bases separating them. The V gene's germline CDR1 is MGHRA and CDR2 YSYEKL. The CDR3 DNA sequence: TGCGCCAGCAGCCCGACGACAGGTCTGGAGCAGTACTTC. Encoded protein: CASSPTTGLEQYF.

The rearrangement uses TRBV19 and TRBJ2-3, with TRBD2 matching 10 bases. The CDR3 contains 16 residues. V shed 3 bases and J 4 bases; nucleotides not matched to a gene: 7. The germline V gene has CDR1 LNHDA and CDR2 SQIVND (reference sequence). In DNA, the CDR3 is TGTGCCAGTAGTATCGCTGGGACTAGCGCGTCAGATACGCAGTATTTT. Translation: CASSIAGTSASDTQYF.

V is TRBV2 and J is TRBJ1-6, with D perhaps matching TRBD1 (6 bases). With 3 bases removed from V and 0 bases from J, the gap between germline ends came to 6 bases. The CDR3 loop spans 15 amino acids. The germline gives CDR1 SNHLY, CDR2 FYNNEI. CDR3 sequence reads: CASSEDSSYNSPLHF. The CDR3 DNA sequence: TGTGCCAGCAGTGAGGACAGCTCCTATAATTCACCCCTCCACTTT.

CDR3 amino acids: CASSQGGWYEQYV. The CDR3 DNA reads as TGTGCCAGCAGTCAAGGGGGTTGGTACGAGCAGTACGTC. The chain couples TRBV28 to TRBJ2-7; a weak D match, TRBD1 (6 bases). The germline V gene encodes CDR1 MDHEN and CDR2 SYDVKM. Between the trimmed V and J ends, which lost 5 bases and 4 bases, there was a span of 12 bases. The CDR3 runs 13 residues.

The chain recombines TRBV28 with TRBJ1-1; 7 bases line up with TRBD1. CDR1 is MDHEN, CDR2 SYDVKM, per germline. The CDR3 sequence is 15 residues long. With 3 bases clipped from V and 1 base from J, the junction kept 5 bases outside the gene matches. The CDR3 coding sequence is TGTGCCAGCAGTTTCCCGGACAGGAAGAACACTGAAGCTTTCTTT. Protein: CASSFPDRKNTEAFF.

The rearrangement uses TRBV28 and TRBJ2-3; TRBD2 agrees at 14 bases. From germline, CDR1 is MDHEN and CDR2 SYDVKM. Unmatched junction bases numbered 6, after V lost 3 bases and J lost 7 bases. The CDR3 contains 16 residues. CDR3 amino acids: CASSFLTSGGAHTQYF. The CDR3 DNA follows: TGTGCCAGCAGTTTCCTGACTAGCGGGGGGGCCCATACGCAGTATTTT.

The chain employs TRBV28 and TRBJ1-2; 7 nucleotides agree with TRBD1. The CDR3 contains 15 residues. J gave up 6 bases and V 7 bases, and 14 bases lay outside the gene matches. Germline V gene sequence: CDR1 MDHEN, CDR2 SYDVKM. CDR3 bases: TGTGCCAGCACCACTACCGGGACAGCCTCAGATGGCTACACCTTC. Amino acid sequence: CASTTTGTASDGYTF.

The chain carries TRBV28 and TRBJ1-5, with D possibly being TRBD1 (5 bases). Germline assignment: CDR1 MDHEN and CDR2 SYDVKM. CDR3 length equals 16 residues. V was clipped by 3 bases and J by 5 bases, with 17 bases between them. The CDR3 nucleotides are TGTGCCAGCAGTTTGATCGGTGGGGCAGGTTATCAGCCCCAGCATTTT. As protein: CASSLIGGAGYQPQHF.

The gene calls are TRBV12-3 or TRBV12-4 and TRBJ2-5, with 8 positions matching TRBD1. The J segment lost 5 bases and the V segment lost 6 bases, leaving 5 bases of the junction unmatched. The length of the CDR3 is 13 residues. The CDR3 sequence: CASRDRGGETQYF. CDR3 bases: TGTGCCAGCAGAGACAGGGGTGGGGAGACCCAGTACTTC.

This chain uses TRBV30 with TRBJ1-1; weak D call: TRBD1 (5 bases). CDR1 and CDR2 from the germline V gene are GTSNPN and SVGIG (reference sequence). Trimming removed 1 base at V and 7 bases at J, with 13 bases between. The CDR3 sequence is 13 residues long. The DNA for the CDR3 is TGTGCCTGGAGTGGGCGGCTGGGGGGTGAAGCTTTCTTT. The encoded protein is CAWSGRLGGEAFF.

J is TRBJ2-7 and V is TRBV28; 8 bases align to TRBD1. The CDR3 has 12 amino acids. Losses at the gene ends were 8 bases for V and 6 bases for J; bases not matched to a gene: 6. The germline gives CDR1 MDHEN, CDR2 SYDVKM. This CDR3 is CASRTGFSEQYF. In nucleotides, the CDR3 is TGTGCCAGCCGGACAGGGTTCTCCGAGCAGTACTTC.

V is TRBV7-9 and J is TRBJ1-4; no clear D gene. The CDR3 length is 13 residues. Germline V CDR1 and CDR2: SEHNR, FQNEAQ (reference sequence). Trimming pared 7 bases from V and 5 bases from J, leaving 11 bases between. CDR3 protein: CASTAGGNEKLFF. In DNA form, the CDR3 reads TGTGCCAGCACCGCGGGAGGGAATGAAAAACTGTTTTTT.

This clone was seen only a few times. The chain is built from TRBV29-1 and TRBJ1-2; a weak D match, TRBD1 (6 bases). The CDR3 has 10 amino acids. Germline V gene data show CDR1 as SQVTM and CDR2 as ANQGSEA. Trimming took off 6 bases at V and 4 bases at J, with 6 bases between the two ends. The CDR3 spells CSVDSYGYTF. The CDR3 DNA sequence: TGCAGCGTGGACAGCTATGGCTACACCTTC.

Of note for this clone: The same CDR3 can be traced to other DNA sequences in this sample. CDR3 region: CASSPGQGDEKLFF. The CDR3 DNA follows: TGTGCCAGCTCACCGGGACAGGGCGATGAAAAACTGTTTTTT. The chain carries TRBV18 and TRBJ1-4; 9 nucleotides line up with TRBD1. Germline CDR1 and CDR2: KGHSH and LQKENI. V lost 3 bases, J lost 6 bases, and 2 bases stayed unmatched. The CDR3 contains 14 residues.

This clone appeared once. This rearrangement joins TRBV16 to TRBJ1-1; D may be TRBD1 (6 bases). The germline V and J ends were trimmed by 7 bases and 1 base, with 16 bases remaining between them. Germline lookup yields CDR1 KGHSY and CDR2 FQNENV. This CDR3 is built from 15 residues. The CDR3 loop reads CASTRDAGANTEAFF. The CDR3 DNA is TGTGCCAGCACCCGGGATGCAGGGGCGAACACTGAAGCTTTCTTT. The full variable domain, rest sourced from reference TRBV16 and TRBJ1-1, is GEEVAQTPKHLVRGEGQKAKLYCAPIKGHSYVFWYQQVLKNEFKFLISFQNENVFDETGMPKERFSAKCLPNSPCSLEIQATKLEDSAVYFCASTRDAGANTEAFFGQGTRLTVV.

The chain joins TRBV2 to TRBJ2-5; 8 nucleotides align to TRBD2. Germline CDR1 reads SNHLY; CDR2 reads FYNNEI. This CDR3 has 15 residues. The ends lost 4 bases at V and 4 bases at J; junction bases unmatched: 8. CDR3 DNA sequence: TGTGCCAGCAGTGTAGGACTAGCATCGGGAGAGACCCAGTACTTC. Translation gives CASSVGLASGETQYF.

This clone has more than one count but fewer than ten. The chain combines TRBV5-1 with TRBJ2-1, with a tentative D call TRBD1 (5 bases). The V end lost 3 bases, the J end lost 0 bases, and 13 bases lay between the germline ends. The germline V gene has CDR1 SGHRS and CDR2 YFSETQ. The CDR3 runs 16 residues. The CDR3 DNA reads as TGCGCCAGCAGCTCAGGGATATCTAGCTCCTACAATGAGCAGTTCTTC. This gives the protein CASSSGISSSYNEQFF.

This clone was observed many times. This CDR3 is also generated by other DNA sequences in the sample. The chain couples TRBV16 to TRBJ1-2, with a weak D call TRBD1 (5 bases). This CDR3 comprises 14 residues. Germline loops: CDR1 KGHSY, CDR2 FQNENV. Trimming left V 0 bases short and J 1 base short, with 6 bases between. CDR3 residues: CASSQSDSNYGYTF. The CDR3 DNA follows: TGTGCCAGCAGCCAATCAGACAGTAACTATGGCTACACCTTC.

The rearrangement uses TRBV11-1 and TRBJ1-1; no clear D. Per germline, CDR1 SGHAT and CDR2 FQDESV (reference sequence). The length of the CDR3 is 14 residues. V was shortened by 2 bases and J by 6 bases, with 13 bases between the two germline ends. Here the CDR3 DNA reads TGTGCCAGCAGCTTAACCGGGAGTATCCCTGAAGCTTTCTTT. Amino acid sequence: CASSLTGSIPEAFF. The full variable domain, with the rest looked up from reference TRBV11-1 and TRBJ1-1, is EAEVAQSPRYKITEKSQAVAFWCDPISGHATLYWYRQILGQGPELLVQFQDESVVDDSQLPKDRFSAERLKGVDSTLKIQPAELGDSAMYLCASSLTGSIPEAFFGQGTRLTVV.

The chain carries TRBV5-1 and TRBJ2-3; 9 bases are shared with TRBD2. The CDR3 length is 15 residues. From germline, CDR1 is SGHRS and CDR2 YFSETQ. The J segment lost 6 bases and the V segment lost 0 bases, leaving 5 bases of the junction unmatched. The chain's CDR3 is CASSLEAGGLDTQYF. The CDR3 DNA reads TGCGCCAGCAGCTTGGAGGCGGGGGGGCTTGATACGCAGTATTTT.

On this clone: Other DNA sequences within the sample encode an identical CDR3. The chain carries TRBV19 and TRBJ1-4; 8 bases match TRBD1. V lost 6 bases and J lost 7; bases outside the gene matches: 4. CDR1 and CDR2 from the germline V gene are LNHDA and SQIVND (reference sequence). The CDR3 runs 13 residues. CDR3 sequence (DNA): TGTGCCAGTAGAGACAGGGGCGGTGAAAAACTGTTTTTT. Amino acid sequence: CASRDRGGEKLFF.

The chain links TRBV28 to TRBJ2-7; D is unclear. V shed 7 bases and J shed 5 bases, with 18 bases lying between them. This CDR3 is 14 amino acids long. Per the germline V gene, CDR1 is MDHEN and CDR2 is SYDVKM. As DNA, the CDR3 is TGTGCCAGCACCTTGAACAGTGCCTGGAACGAGCAGTACTTC. It yields the protein CASTLNSAWNEQYF.